This T cell receptor beta chain was recorded in a study of T cell responses to AZD1222 COVID-19 vaccine. At the level of the study: Investigators merged groups given second doses at roughly 4 or roughly 12 weeks. Study outcomes and limitations: Vaccine-associated CD4 TCRs spanned spike, dominant at 160-218 and 743-854. It should be noted that donors were predominantly white British and more often female, and clonal diversity was possibly underestimated. Spike-specific TCR breadth and depth both grew after two AZD1222 doses.

Some clones are missing from TCRdb's copy, which holds only in-frame ones; the method was immunoSEQ multiplex PCR. The repertoire holds 150,000 or so clones, with 89% as singletons. Germline CDR1 is LNHDA and CDR2 is SQIVND (reference sequence). V was pared by 3 bases and J by 2 bases, with 11 bases between. This CDR3 region has 15 residues. Comments on this clone: Its specificity is unknown.

The material was peripheral blood, obtained on day 0 of AZD1222 vaccination. The V gene is TRBV19, the J gene TRBJ1-5; unclear D gene. The receptor was isolated from an adult in good health. CDR3 DNA: TGTGCCAGTAGTATGCGGGGTTCGGGCAATCAGCCCCAGCATTTT. It yields the protein CASSMRGSGNQPQHF. The complete variable domain, with remaining parts taken from reference TRBV19 and TRBJ1-5, reads DGGITQSPKYLFRKEGQNVTLSCEQNLNHDAMYWYRQDPGQGLRLIYYSQIVNDFQKGDIAEGYSVSREKKESFPLTVTSAQKNPTAFYLCASSMRGSGNQPQHFGDGTRLSIL.